A single sample is the source of the 16 T cell receptor beta chains below, sequenced in a study of beta chain features in type 1 diabetes. Notes on the study in general: TCRB CDR3s were moderately but significantly shorter in Type 1 diabetes patients in all four CD4+ subsets.

These receptors' targets are unknown. Reverse transcription of all isolated RNA meant that expressed TCRB transcripts were sequenced. The repertoire was sequenced with immunoSEQ multiplex PCR; TCRdb's copy has only in-frame clones and lacks some. The sample has 300,000 to 400,000 clones; 9.3% are singletons. Sequenced input: central memory CD4+ T cells from blood. These receptors were taken from a man between 25 and 39 years old with type 1 diabetes.

V gene TRBV4-3 combines with J gene TRBJ2-3, with D unclear. V shed 0 bases and J shed 2 bases, with 9 bases lying between them. Germline CDR1 LGHNA, CDR2 YSLEER. The CDR3 length is 15 residues. The CDR3: CASSQDHSFTDTQYF. The CDR3 DNA is TGCGCCAGCAGCCAAGATCACAGTTTCACAGATACGCAGTATTTT.

This clone has at least ten counts. CDR3 sequence reads: CASSPPIGLAGSSYEQYF. The CDR3 DNA sequence: TGTGCCAGCAGTCCACCCATCGGACTAGCGGGAAGCTCCTACGAGCAGTACTTC. The V call is TRBV28, the J call TRBJ2-7; TRBD2 matches 12 bases. The CDR3 loop spans 18 amino acids. Unmatched junction bases numbered 11, after V lost 5 bases and J lost 0 bases. The V gene's germline CDR1 is MDHEN and CDR2 SYDVKM.

The gene calls are TRBV7-2 and TRBJ2-5, with 13 bases lining up with TRBD2. Trimming cost V 5 bases and J 4 bases; bases outside gene matches: 7. The germline CDR1 and CDR2 sequences are SGHTA and FQGNSA. There are 16 residues in the CDR3. The CDR3, as DNA: TGTGCCAGCAGCCAAACTAGCGGGGGGGCATCAGAGACCCAGTACTTC. This gives the protein CASSQTSGGASETQYF. The full variable domain, its missing parts supplied by reference TRBV7-2 and TRBJ2-5, is GAGVSQSPSNKVTEKGKDVELRCDPISGHTALYWYRQSLGQGLEFLIYFQGNSAPDKSGLPSDRFSAERTGGSVSTLTIQRTQQEDSAVYLCASSQTSGGASETQYFGPGTRLLVL.

This clone was counted only a few times. This rearrangement joins TRBV5-6 to TRBJ2-5, with 7 bases matching TRBD2. Unmatched junction bases numbered 7, after V lost 3 bases and J lost 2 bases. The CDR3 runs to 15 residues. Germline assignment: CDR1 SGHDT and CDR2 YYEEEE. The CDR3 region is CASSWAGDGQETQYF. The DNA for the CDR3 is TGTGCCAGCAGCTGGGCGGGGGATGGACAAGAGACCCAGTACTTC.

This clone has more than one count but fewer than ten. The gene calls are TRBV11-3 and TRBJ1-1; D might be TRBD1 (5 bases). The CDR3 has 15 amino acids. Germline values: CDR1 SGHNT, CDR2 YENEEA. V lost 2 bases, J lost 1 base, and 11 bases lay in between. For the CDR3, the DNA is TGTGCCAGCAGCTTAACAACAGGACCGAACACTGAAGCTTTCTTT. It encodes CASSLTTGPNTEAFF.

There are many counts of this clone. This chain uses TRBV27 with TRBJ1-1; 7 nucleotides agree with TRBD1. The CDR3 consists of 13 residues. J lost 3 bases, V lost 6 bases, and 4 bases had no gene match. CDR1 MNHEY and CDR2 SMNVEV come from the germline V gene (reference sequence). CDR3 loop: CASRGTAYTEAFF. As DNA, the CDR3 is TGTGCCAGCAGGGGGACAGCCTACACTGAAGCTTTCTTT.

This clone was seen at least ten times. The V call is TRBV9, the J call TRBJ2-3, with D perhaps matching TRBD1 or TRBD2 (5 bases each). V was trimmed by 6 bases and J by 6 bases, leaving 17 bases between them. Germline CDR1 reads SGDLS; CDR2 reads YYNGEE. This CDR3 spans 14 amino acids. CDR3 DNA sequence: TGTGCCAGCAATCCAGGGATGGACTCCGATACGCAGTATTTT. It yields the protein CASNPGMDSDTQYF.

The V gene is TRBV6-5, the J gene TRBJ1-1; possibly TRBD1 for D (6 bases). Per the germline V gene, CDR1 is MNHEY and CDR2 is SVGAGI. Trimming removed 6 bases from V and 8 bases from J, with 13 bases in between. The CDR3 runs to 12 residues. The CDR3 sequence is CASSRPQGEAFF. The CDR3 DNA follows: TGTGCCAGCAGCCGACCCCAGGGGGAAGCTTTCTTT.

This clone was counted only a few times. The DNA of the CDR3 is TGCGCCAGCAACGGAGGGACACCCGGGAATTCACCCCTCCACTTT. Residues: CASNGGTPGNSPLHF. V usage is TRBV5-1 and J usage is TRBJ1-6; D possibly corresponds to TRBD1 (6 bases). Germline values: CDR1 SGHRS, CDR2 YFSETQ. The V end was cut by 6 bases, the J end by 7 bases, with 17 bases between. The CDR3 sequence is 15 residues long.

This chain uses TRBV23-1 with TRBJ1-1; TRBD1 aligns across 8 bases. TRBV23-1 is marked as an open reading frame, function uncertain. The junction had 11 bases not matched to a gene; V was cut back by 6 bases and J by 5 bases. The length of the CDR3 is 15 residues. This CDR3 is CASRGQGRTMTEAFF. DNA of the CDR3: TGCGCCAGCAGAGGACAGGGACGAACAATGACTGAAGCTTTCTTT.

The chain is built from TRBV5-1 and TRBJ2-1; 9 nucleotides line up with TRBD1. The CDR3 length is 14 residues. Germline V gene data show CDR1 as SGHRS and CDR2 as YFSETQ. Trimming cost V 3 bases and J 7 bases; bases outside gene matches: 5. In nucleotides, the CDR3 is TGCGCCAGCAGCTCCCGGACAGGGGTAAATGAGCAGTTCTTC. Amino acid sequence: CASSSRTGVNEQFF.

The chain recombines TRBV4-1 with TRBJ2-2; D may match TRBD1 or TRBD2 (5 bases each). The CDR3 loop spans 15 amino acids. Trimming stripped 1 base from V and 4 bases from J, with 10 bases between. In germline, CDR1 is MGHRA, CDR2 YSYEKL. In DNA, the CDR3 is TGCGCCAGCAGCCAAGGACGGGACGGCACCGGGGAGCTGTTTTTT. Translating it yields CASSQGRDGTGELFF.

This clone was counted between two and nine times. The V gene is TRBV5-8, the J gene TRBJ2-6; D gene ambiguous. The V end lost 4 bases, the J end lost 1 base, and 9 bases lay between the germline ends. Germline CDR1 reads SGHTS; CDR2 reads YDEGEE. The CDR3 is 15 residues long. The DNA of the CDR3 is TGTGCCAGCAGCCCAGGTTTTTCTGGGGCCAACGTCCTGACTTTC. Translating it yields CASSPGFSGANVLTF.

This sequence joins TRBV4-1 and TRBJ2-1; D may be TRBD2 (6 bases). V lost 0 bases and J lost 1, with 10 bases in between. Germline V gives CDR1 MGHRA, CDR2 YSYEKL. The CDR3 spans 16 residues. The CDR3 coding sequence is TGCGCCAGCAGCCAAGAAAAGGCGGGATCCTACAATGAGCAGTTCTTC. As protein: CASSQEKAGSYNEQFF.

The rearrangement joins TRBV18 to TRBJ1-6, with 7 nucleotides matching TRBD1. Per germline, CDR1 KGHSH and CDR2 LQKENI. The ends lost 7 bases at V and 8 bases at J; junction bases unmatched: 5. The CDR3 spans 13 residues. The CDR3 spells CASFSDRDSPLHF. The CDR3 region has the DNA TGTGCCAGCTTCTCAGACAGGGATTCACCCCTCCACTTT.

This clone has a handful of counts. The chain couples TRBV7-6 to TRBJ2-5; D possibly matches TRBD1 or TRBD2 (5 bases each). The germline CDR1 and CDR2 sequences are SGHVS and FNYEAQ. This CDR3 has 16 residues. Trimming took off 2 bases at V and 5 bases at J, with 18 bases between the two ends. CDR3 DNA sequence: TGTGCCAGCAGCTTAACGAGGGACCTCTCTGGGGAGACCCAGTACTTC. Residues: CASSLTRDLSGETQYF.